The TCR beta chain described here comes from a study of regulatory T cells in long-lasting Graves disease (dated by TCRdb to the early 2020s). At the level of the whole study: Persistent Graves' disease meant more than 5 years of antithyroid drug treatment with TSH receptor autoantibodies that stayed positive. Persistent Graves' disease patients were compared with newly diagnosed Graves' disease patients by peripheral blood TCR sequencing and RNA sequencing. The study was registered as a clinical trial and conducted in China. A total of about 33 samples underwent TCR sequencing, from roughly 13 patients with persistent Graves' disease and 20 patients with newly diagnosed Graves' disease. Persistent Graves' disease patients in the clinical cohort had taken antithyroid drugs for 8 to 12 years on average. The full study reports these points: Sequencing and analysis were restricted to the TCR beta chain. The study examined only peripheral blood because the primary lesion, thyroid tissue, could not be accessed. Lower TCR Shannon entropy and fewer highly expanded clones were observed in persistent Graves' disease patients than in newly diagnosed patients, which suggested clonal expansion. More public clonotypes were shared among persistent patients (under 3,000) than among newly diagnosed patients (more than 900). The small sample size was acknowledged by the authors as a limitation that may reduce accuracy. TRBV28, TRBJ1-2 and TRBJ2-5 were preferentially used in persistent disease, while TRBV20-1 and TRBJ2-1 were favored in newly diagnosed disease.

Trimming accounts for 7 bases at V and 4 bases at J, while the number of junction bases matched to no gene is 11. Including the terminal cysteine and phenylalanine, the CDR3 comprises 15 residues. Only the CDR3 DNA stays, 45 bases, in frame from base 1. CDR1 and CDR2 were assigned from the germline V gene (reference sequence) as LNHNV and YYDKDF. The sample's time point, from its label and the paper: persistent/refractory GD, antithyroid drugs over 5 years with positive TRAb. For both TCR sequencing and RNA sequencing, RNA was extracted from PBMCs using TRIzol. The diagnosis of Graves' disease followed American Thyroid Association guidelines. Patients were recruited from an endocrinology department in Xi'an, China. Each patient gave roughly 8.4 milliliters of peripheral blood, collected in an EDTA anticoagulant tube. PBMCs were isolated by Ficoll Paque Plus density gradient separation without further T cell sorting. An Agilent 2100 Bioanalyzer and agarose gel were used to check RNA quality, and a NanoDrop 2000 was used to measure RNA concentration.

As concerns this clonotype: Its antigen specificity is not known. No much larger clone is present one base from it, and per-base qualities are unavailable.

Receptors were amplified or captured by multiplex PCR. Sequenced on an Illumina HiSeq 4000. CDR3 regions were amplified by Arm-PCR with iRepertoire HTBI primers to construct TCR beta libraries. Before sequencing, the PCR products underwent gel purification. Processing in the source paper ran as follows. Across samples, 60 to 80 TRBV and 13 to 15 TRBJ segments were identified and used for gene usage analysis of CDR3 amino acid clonotypes. Filtered high-quality paired reads were merged into contigs using COPE and FqMerger. Contigs were aligned with BLAST to IMGT TRBV, TRBD and TRBJ reference genes, and CDR3 was defined per IMGT. Clonotypes above 0.1% frequency were classified as highly expanded clones. Repertoire diversity was measured by Shannon entropy, and V-J evenness by the Gini coefficient. Public clonotypes were defined as clonotypes shared by more than one individual. The public reads were reanalyzed by TCRdb: fastp trimming at Q25, MiXCR alignment, in-frame beta chains only. Each entry merges the rows of one CDR3 protein and shows their most common DNA and genes. What appears here as the V and J calls and clone size reflects TCRdb's work, not the paper's. Here the sample has about 660,000 distinct CDR3 sequences; about 32% occur a single time. Together, the top ten hold roughly 46% of the sample.

This receptor was obtained from a female donor with Graves disease. The V gene is TRBV15 and the J gene is TRBJ2-5; 8 of the junction bases match TRBD2. The sequencing used peripheral blood mononuclear cells (PBMCs), collected when the disease was refractory, from a patient treated with antithyroid drugs. The CDR3 has the sequence CATTTTPGLGETQYF. The DNA sequence reads TGTGCCACCACGACCACCCCGGGACTAGGAGAGACCCAGTACTTC.